This T cell receptor beta chain derives from a study of blood T cell repertoires in COVID-19. Looking at the study overall: Samples representing acute and convalescent COVID-19 were sourced from the United States, Italy and Spain. The cDNA or gDNA used as material had been derived from T cells, B-cell-depleted T cells, or PBMCs.

In the original workflow: Reference gene primer amplification yielded estimated nucleated cell counts. Measured with immunoSEQ multiplex PCR; TCRdb has only the in-frame clones, and not every one. V and J calls and clone size are as listed in that table; D and trimming were resolved from the DNA. The sample lists about 140,000 clones; roughly 84% were seen once. The CDR3 length is 13 residues. The V end lost 8 bases, the J end lost 4 bases, and 14 bases lay between the germline ends. CDR1 and CDR2 (germline): GTSNPN, SVGIG (reference sequence). Participants, about 18 to 95 years old, spanned around 25 US areas.

The sample consisted of PBMCs or T cells enriched from blood (not recorded which). V usage is TRBV30 and J usage is TRBJ2-2; a possible D gene is TRBD2 (5 bases). The sequence was collected from a man aged 35 to 55 with acute COVID-19. CDR3 in amino acids: CARSGRFTGELFF. The CDR3 bases are TGTGCCAGAAGCGGCCGATTCACCGGGGAGCTGTTTTTT.